Following are 2 T cell receptor beta chains from one sample sequenced in a study of shared clonotypes between healthy human individuals. TCRdb's copy holds only in-frame clones and misses some; the assay was immunoSEQ multiplex PCR. The profile shows more than 2 million clones, approximately 94% of them singletons. Sequenced: naive CD4+ T cells sorted from blood. Subset of the sample: CD45RA+ positively selected. The origin of the receptors is a man in his late teens or twenties in good health.

The CDR3 region has the DNA TGTGCCAGCAGTGCTGCGGGGACAGGGATATGGGGCTACACCTTC. Translating gives CASSAAGTGIWGYTF. V is TRBV6-1 and J is TRBJ1-2; 9 bases align to TRBD1. The J segment lost 8 bases and the V segment lost 4 bases, leaving 11 bases of the junction unmatched. The germline gives CDR1 MNHNS, CDR2 SASEGT. This CDR3 region has 15 residues.

The chain links TRBV6-5 to TRBJ2-2, with D perhaps TRBD2 (5 bases). V lost 2 bases and J lost 6, with 10 bases in between. The CDR3 is 14 amino acids. CDR1 is MNHEY and CDR2 is SVGAGI in the germline V gene. The CDR3 region is CASSYAPGSGELFF. In nucleotides, the CDR3 is TGTGCCAGCAGTTACGCCCCGGGGTCCGGGGAGCTGTTTTTT.